These 22 T cell receptor beta chains came from one sample sequenced in a study of T cells after yellow fever vaccination. TCRdb ran MiXCR on the 5' RACE reads and lists one entry per CDR3 protein. The sample yields more than 300,000 distinct CDR3 sequences, 6.8% seen once. The specimen was PBMCs, collected roughly 47 days after the first yellow fever vaccination. The source of these receptors is a man younger than 30 who received the YFV17D yellow fever vaccine.

This clonotype was observed many times. The gene calls are TRBV7-9 and TRBJ2-1; tentatively, D is TRBD1 (6 bases). Germline assignment: CDR1 SEHNR and CDR2 FQNEAQ (reference sequence). V lost 5 bases, J lost 10 bases, and 18 bases lay in between. This CDR3 comprises 14 residues. This chain's CDR3 is CASSPSKGVGEQFF. The CDR3 DNA sequence: TGTGCCAGCAGCCCAAGCAAGGGGGTTGGCGAGCAGTTCTTC.

In its sample, this clonotype was seen many times. The genes are TRBV5-4 and TRBJ1-2; D is uncertain. The V gene lost 4 bases and the J gene lost 4 bases, with 14 bases spanning the gap. Germline V gene data show CDR1 as SGHNT and CDR2 as YYREEE (reference sequence). The CDR3 length is 14 residues. The CDR3, as DNA: TGTGCCAGCAGCCCCCCCGGCAAGAGCTATGGCTACACCTTC. The encoded protein is CASSPPGKSYGYTF.

The V gene is TRBV5-1, the J gene TRBJ2-3, with 8 bases aligning to TRBD2. Germline CDR1 is SGHRS and CDR2 is YFSETQ. The V gene end was trimmed by 2 bases and the J gene end by 3 bases; junction bases not matched to a gene: 5. The CDR3 contains 15 residues. The CDR3 here is CASSLPGGPTDTQYF. CDR3 nucleotides: TGCGCCAGCAGCTTACCGGGGGGGCCTACAGATACGCAGTATTTT.

The chain recombines TRBV5-1 with TRBJ2-3, with a possible D match to TRBD1 (5 bases). Trimming removed 4 bases from V and 7 bases from J, with 10 bases in between. CDR3 size: 12 residues. CDR1 is SGHRS, CDR2 YFSETQ, per germline. The CDR3 nucleotides are TGCGCCAGCAGCGAGGACACCTATACGCAGTATTTT. As protein: CASSEDTYTQYF.

This chain uses TRBV9 with TRBJ2-1; D possibly uses TRBD1 or TRBD2 (5 bases each). The CDR3 runs 17 residues. V lost 0 bases and J 6 bases, leaving 19 bases between the germline ends. Per germline, CDR1 SGDLS and CDR2 YYNGEE. CDR3 bases: TGTGCCAGCAGCGTAGATAGTAACCGTAGAGGGGCCAATGAGCAGTTCTTC. Its protein is CASSVDSNRRGANEQFF.

This clonotype occurred many times. V and J are TRBV27 and TRBJ1-2, with D uncertain. The V gene lost 3 bases and the J gene lost 4 bases, with 9 bases spanning the gap. Germline assignment: CDR1 MNHEY and CDR2 SMNVEV (reference sequence). The CDR3 is 13 amino acids. The chain's CDR3 is CASSFGPSYGYTF. In DNA form, the CDR3 reads TGTGCCAGCAGTTTCGGTCCCTCCTATGGCTACACCTTC.

This rearrangement joins TRBV27 to TRBJ1-1; TRBD1 matches 7 bases. The ends lost 0 bases at V and 5 bases at J; junction bases unmatched: 3. The CDR3 runs 14 residues. CDR1 and CDR2 (germline): MNHEY, SMNVEV (reference sequence). CDR3 DNA: TGTGCCAGCAGTTTATCGGCAGGGGGAACTGAAGCTTTCTTT. This sequence encodes CASSLSAGGTEAFF.

This clonotype was recorded many times. V usage is TRBV4-1 and J usage is TRBJ1-1; D is perhaps TRBD1 (6 bases). Germline V gene sequence: CDR1 MGHRA, CDR2 YSYEKL. The CDR3 is 19 residues long. Trimming took off 3 bases at V and 1 base at J, with 24 bases between the two ends. CDR3: CASSHSRVGAGWWNTEAFF. The CDR3 nucleotides read TGCGCCAGCAGCCATTCCAGGGTGGGGGCAGGGTGGTGGAACACTGAAGCTTTCTTT.

J is TRBJ2-3 and V is TRBV6-5; 8 nucleotides align to TRBD1. CDR3 length equals 18 residues. The germline V gene encodes CDR1 MNHEY and CDR2 SVGAGI. Trimming removed 2 bases from V and 3 bases from J; junction bases left unmatched: 13. In nucleotides, the CDR3 is TGTGCCAGCAGTTACGATCCATTCGGACAGGGAATAACAGATACGCAGTATTTT. Translation gives CASSYDPFGQGITDTQYF.

V gene TRBV6-1 combines with J gene TRBJ2-1, with no clear D. V was clipped by 6 bases and J by 7 bases, with 19 bases between them. The CDR3 has 15 residues. Per the germline V gene, CDR1 is MNHNS and CDR2 is SASEGT. CDR3 nucleotide sequence: TGTGCCAGCAGACATACCGGGCGGAACGTGAATGAGCAGTTCTTC. Its translation is CASRHTGRNVNEQFF.

J is TRBJ2-7 and V is TRBV20-1; TRBD2 matches 12 bases. The germline V gene encodes CDR1 DFQATT and CDR2 SNEGSKA (reference sequence). The CDR3 covers 15 residues. V was clipped by 5 bases and J by 4 bases; unmatched bases: 9. CDR3 in DNA: TGCAGTGCTTTGACGGCTAGCGGGGGGGCATACGAGCAGTACTTC. Protein sequence: CSALTASGGAYEQYF.

This clonotype was seen a handful of times. The chain carries TRBV10-3 and TRBJ1-5, with D hard to call. V lost 5 bases and J lost 2, with 13 bases in between. Germline CDR1 is ENHRY and CDR2 is SYGVKD. CDR3 size: 15 residues. The CDR3 DNA reads as TGTGCCATCAGTAGGACGCTTAGCGGCAATCAGCCCCAGCATTTT. As protein: CAISRTLSGNQPQHF.

This clonotype has more than one count but fewer than ten. The genes are TRBV7-2 and TRBJ2-1, with a possible D match to TRBD1 (6 bases). In germline, CDR1 is SGHTA, CDR2 FQGNSA. The CDR3 has 13 amino acids. The V end lost 5 bases, the J end lost 6 bases, and 11 bases lay between the germline ends. CDR3 region: CASSNGQLNEQFF. The CDR3 DNA reads TGTGCCAGCAGCAACGGACAGCTCAATGAGCAGTTCTTC.

This clonotype was counted many times. This chain connects TRBV7-2 to TRBJ2-5; D gene ambiguous. V lost 3 bases, J lost 4 bases, and 12 bases lay in between. Germline loops: CDR1 SGHTA, CDR2 FQGNSA. The CDR3 length is 14 residues. The CDR3 sequence: CASSFEKSRETQYF. The CDR3, as DNA: TGTGCCAGCAGCTTCGAAAAGTCTCGAGAGACCCAGTACTTC. Drawing the rest from reference TRBV7-2 and TRBJ2-5, the complete variable domain is GAGVSQSPSNKVTEKGKDVELRCDPISGHTALYWYRQSLGQGLEFLIYFQGNSAPDKSGLPSDRFSAERTGGSVSTLTIQRTQQEDSAVYLCASSFEKSRETQYFGPGTRLLVL.

The V call is TRBV6-1, the J call TRBJ2-5, with D unclear. The CDR3 extends over 18 amino acids. Trimming stripped 0 bases from V and 3 bases from J, with 20 bases between. Per germline, CDR1 MNHNS and CDR2 SASEGT. The CDR3 nucleotides are TGTGCCAGCAGTGAAGCGTTTTTGAAGGCCGACAAAGAAGAGACCCAGTACTTC. Protein sequence: CASSEAFLKADKEETQYF.

This clonotype was seen ten or more times. The chain employs TRBV20-1 and TRBJ2-5; 8 bases agree with TRBD2. Germline-derived CDR1 and CDR2 are DFQATT and SNEGSKA (reference sequence). V shed 1 base, J shed 5 bases, and the junction held 15 bases outside the gene matches. This CDR3 region has 17 residues. This CDR3 reads CSARGLAGGLPGETQYF. The DNA for the CDR3 is TGCAGTGCTAGAGGTCTTGCGGGGGGACTACCTGGGGAGACCCAGTACTTC.

This clonotype has just a few counts. The chain has TRBV29-1 and TRBJ2-1; maybe TRBD2 (5 bases). CDR3 length equals 13 residues. The V and J ends lost 5 bases and 2 bases respectively, with 10 bases between them. From germline, CDR1 is SQVTM and CDR2 ANQGSEA. CDR3 loop: CSVREGTYNEQFF. Written as DNA, the CDR3 is TGCAGCGTTCGCGAGGGAACCTACAATGAGCAGTTCTTC.

At least ten counts were recorded for this clonotype. The chain employs TRBV10-1 and TRBJ2-6; maybe TRBD1 (6 bases). V was cut by 6 bases and J by 15 bases, with 21 bases left in between. Germline V CDR1 and CDR2: WNHNN, SYGVQD (reference sequence). CDR3 length: 14 residues. CDR3: CASSGRAGEQALTF. As DNA, the CDR3 is TGCGCCAGCAGCGGTAGGGCAGGGGAACAGGCCCTGACTTTC.

This clonotype has more than one count but fewer than ten. The J gene is TRBJ1-2, the V gene TRBV20-1, with unresolved D. Trimming stripped 0 bases from V and 7 bases from J, with 18 bases between. Germline-derived CDR1 and CDR2 are DFQATT and SNEGSKA (reference sequence). This CDR3 comprises 15 residues. For the CDR3, the DNA is TGCAGTGCTAGAGAGGCCCCGGGTTGGGTCTCTGGCTACACCTTC. Residues: CSAREAPGWVSGYTF.

This clonotype occurred a few times. CDR3 sequence reads: CATSRDQGQETQYF. The CDR3, as DNA: TGTGCCACCAGCAGAGATCAGGGTCAAGAGACCCAGTACTTC. This chain connects TRBV15 to TRBJ2-5, with D maybe TRBD1 (5 bases). The V gene lost 0 bases and the J gene lost 2 bases, with 7 bases spanning the gap. Germline V gene data show CDR1 as LNHNV and CDR2 as YYDKDF (reference sequence). The CDR3 covers 14 residues.

Only a few counts were recorded for this clonotype. The chain employs TRBV4-3 and TRBJ2-7; D gene uncertain. V dropped 1 base and J dropped 3 bases, with 13 bases sitting between them. CDR3 length: 15 residues. Germline CDR1 LGHNA, CDR2 YSLEER. The CDR3 DNA reads as TGCGCCAGCAGCCAAGGCTCCAGCAGCAGCTACGAGCAGTACTTC. Translating gives CASSQGSSSSYEQYF.

The chain combines TRBV20-1 with TRBJ1-5, with 7 bases fitting TRBD1. V gave up 6 bases and J gave up 6 bases; unmatched junction bases: 11. The CDR3 has 14 amino acids. Germline values: CDR1 DFQATT, CDR2 SNEGSKA (reference sequence). CDR3 in amino acids: CSATSGGESQPQHF. The CDR3 nucleotides read TGCAGTGCCACCTCAGGGGGAGAGAGTCAGCCCCAGCATTTT.